This entry lists 18 T cell receptor beta chains sequenced from one sample in a study of shared clonotypes between healthy human individuals (dated by TCRdb to about 2020). The method was the immunoSEQ multiplex PCR assay. Sourced from immuneACCESS, this table was stored by TCRdb with only in-frame sequences that have V and J called. A share of the clones is absent; for the studies checked, an unresolved V gene accounts for under half, and the remainder has no known explanation. In this sample the table shows over 1.4 million clones, roughly 96% of which occur a single time. 1% to 1.5% of the sample is taken by the ten largest. Sequencing was done on a sample of naive CD4+ T cells sorted from blood. This specimen's cell subset or site label, per the study, means: CD45RA+ positively selected. The receptors originated from a young man in good health.

The V gene is TRBV11-2, the J gene TRBJ2-7; 8 bases line up with TRBD1. V shed 0 bases, J shed 2 bases, and the junction held 9 bases outside the gene matches. Germline assignment: CDR1 SGHAT and CDR2 FQNNGV. This CDR3 has 17 amino acids. The chain's CDR3 is CASSLDSRPGGTYEQYF. As DNA, the CDR3 is TGTGCCAGCAGCTTAGATTCCAGGCCAGGGGGCACCTACGAGCAGTACTTC.

The chain joins TRBV11-2 to TRBJ2-7; D is undetermined. This CDR3 spans 12 amino acids. Per the germline V gene, CDR1 is SGHAT and CDR2 is FQNNGV. V gave up 5 bases and J gave up 3 bases, with 8 bases separating them. The CDR3: CASSPGYYEQYF. CDR3 bases: TGTGCCAGCAGCCCCGGGTACTACGAGCAGTACTTC.

As to this clone: Other DNA sequences in this specimen translate into the identical CDR3. The chain recombines TRBV11-3 with TRBJ2-7, with 7 bases that match TRBD1. V gave up 3 bases and J gave up 0 bases; unmatched junction bases: 2. Germline values: CDR1 SGHNT, CDR2 YENEEA. This CDR3 is 14 amino acids long. CDR3 residues: CASSLGQSSYEQYF. The DNA for the CDR3 is TGTGCCAGCAGCTTGGGACAGAGCTCCTACGAGCAGTACTTC. Using reference TRBV11-3 and TRBJ2-7 for the parts outside the CDR3, the full variable domain is EAGVVQSPRYKIIEKKQPVAFWCNPISGHNTLYWYLQNLGQGPELLIRYENEEAVDDSQLPKDRFSAERLKGVDSTLKIQPAELGDSAVYLCASSLGQSSYEQYFGPGTRLTVT.

The chain is built from TRBV7-2 and TRBJ2-7, with D unresolved. CDR3 length equals 13 residues. Trimming took off 5 bases at V and 2 bases at J, with 10 bases between the two ends. Germline CDR1 SGHTA, CDR2 FQGNSA. CDR3 residues: CASSRLRTYEQYF. The CDR3, as DNA: TGTGCCAGCAGCCGTTTGCGGACCTACGAGCAGTACTTC.

The chain employs TRBV14 and TRBJ2-7, with 7 positions matching TRBD1. The V segment lost 3 bases and the J segment 0 bases; nucleotides outside the gene matches: 5. Germline lookup yields CDR1 SGHDN and CDR2 FVKESK. This CDR3 is built from 15 residues. Written as DNA, the CDR3 is TGTGCCAGCAGCCAGGGGCCAGGGGGCTCCTACGAGCAGTACTTC. Translation: CASSQGPGGSYEQYF.

The chain combines TRBV6-6 with TRBJ1-5; 7 bases match TRBD1. The CDR3 has 13 amino acids. The V segment lost 11 bases and the J segment 5 bases; nucleotides outside the gene matches: 9. The germline V gene encodes CDR1 MNHNY and CDR2 SVGAGI (reference sequence). CDR3 sequence: CAHRQGGDQPQHF. The DNA of the CDR3 is TGTGCCCACAGACAGGGAGGGGATCAGCCCCAGCATTTT.

This clone was detected once. The identical CDR3 is also encoded by other nucleotide sequences in the sample. The chain is built from TRBV6-1 and TRBJ1-5; unclear D gene. Germline lookup yields CDR1 MNHNS and CDR2 SASEGT. Trimming took off 3 bases at V and 6 bases at J, with 3 bases between the two ends. The CDR3 has 11 amino acids. The CDR3 nucleotides read TGTGCCAGCAGTGAGGTTCAGCCCCAGCATTTT. Amino acids: CASSEVQPQHF.

A remark on this clone: A read error may account for a junction end that differs from germline. The gene calls are TRBV7-7 and TRBJ2-1; 13 bases map to TRBD2. The CDR3 is 18 amino acids. Looked up from germline, CDR1 is SSHAT and CDR2 is FNYEAQ (reference sequence). This CDR3 reads CASSLGLAGANRYNEQFF. CDR3 DNA: TGTGCTAGCAGCTTAGGACTAGCGGGAGCCAACCGGTACAATGAGCAGTTCTTC.

This chain connects TRBV6-6 to TRBJ2-3; the match to TRBD2 covers 13 bases. CDR1 is MNHNY, CDR2 SVGAGI, per germline (reference sequence). This CDR3 has 15 amino acids. The V gene end was trimmed by 6 bases and the J gene end by 4 bases; junction bases not matched to a gene: 4. The CDR3 region is CASSGLAGVSDTQYF. Written as DNA, the CDR3 is TGTGCCAGCAGCGGACTAGCGGGAGTTTCAGATACGCAGTATTTT.

The chain couples TRBV27 to TRBJ2-5; D ambiguous. CDR3 size: 17 residues. Trimming removed 3 bases at V and 1 base at J, with 18 bases between. Germline CDR1 MNHEY, CDR2 SMNVEV (reference sequence). CDR3 residues: CASSFLYSVGTQETQYF. The CDR3 DNA sequence: TGTGCCAGCAGTTTTTTATATTCGGTGGGAACCCAAGAGACCCAGTACTTC.

Only a few counts were recorded for this clone. CDR3 in DNA: TGTGCCAGCAGCTTAACCCAGGGAGACACTGAAGCTTTCTTT. Translated, it gives CASSLTQGDTEAFF. The rearrangement links TRBV11-2 to TRBJ1-1; weak D call: TRBD1 (5 bases). Per germline, CDR1 SGHAT and CDR2 FQNNGV. The V end lost 2 bases, the J end lost 3 bases, and 10 bases lay between the germline ends. This CDR3 is built from 14 residues.

The chain uses TRBV4-2 and TRBJ2-5; D not resolved. In germline, CDR1 is LGHNA, CDR2 YNFKEQ. The CDR3 has 11 amino acids. Between the trimmed V and J ends, which lost 4 bases and 5 bases, there was a span of 5 bases. This CDR3 is CASSLKETQYF. CDR3 coding DNA: TGTGCCAGCAGCCTTAAGGAGACCCAGTACTTC.

The V and J genes are TRBV7-6 and TRBJ1-4; 8 bases map to TRBD1. Trimming at V came to 5 bases and at J to 6 bases, leaving 8 bases not matched to a gene. The CDR3 extends over 15 amino acids. Germline V CDR1 and CDR2: SGHVS, FNYEAQ. CDR3 in amino acids: CASSPRDRGYEKLFF. In nucleotides, the CDR3 is TGTGCCAGCAGCCCCCGCGACAGGGGTTATGAAAAACTGTTTTTT.

The DNA for the CDR3 is TGCGCCAGCAGCTCACCATTAGAGACCCAGTACTTC. It translates to CASSSPLETQYF. This chain connects TRBV5-1 to TRBJ2-5; D unresolved. V gave up 3 bases and J gave up 4 bases, with 7 bases separating them. This CDR3 is built from 12 residues. Germline V gives CDR1 SGHRS, CDR2 YFSETQ.

To note about this clone: This sample also contains other DNA sequences that code for the same CDR3. V usage is TRBV28 and J usage is TRBJ2-1; D is unresolved. The germline CDR1 and CDR2 sequences are MDHEN and SYDVKM. The CDR3 has 13 residues. V shed 2 bases and J shed 5 bases, with 7 bases lying between them. CDR3 loop: CASSLGLNNEQFF. CDR3 nucleotide sequence: TGTGCCAGCAGTTTAGGCCTAAACAATGAGCAGTTCTTC.

The chain links TRBV30 to TRBJ2-3; TRBD2 aligns across 14 bases. The CDR3 length is 22 residues. CDR1 is GTSNPN and CDR2 is SVGIG in the germline V gene (reference sequence). J lost 3 bases, V lost 3 bases, and 23 bases had no gene match. DNA for the CDR3: TGTGCCTGGAGATTCGACTCGGGACTAGCGGGAGTACGGGAATGGGGGACAGATACGCAGTATTTT. Residues: CAWRFDSGLAGVREWGTDTQYF.

The gene calls are TRBV2 and TRBJ2-3; D is perhaps TRBD2 (5 bases). The CDR3 contains 14 residues. Between the trimmed V and J ends, which lost 10 bases and 3 bases, there was a span of 17 bases. Germline V gene data show CDR1 as SNHLY and CDR2 as FYNNEI. The CDR3 DNA reads as TGTGCCAATCTCGGGATAACAATTACAGATACGCAGTATTTT. This codes for CANLGITITDTQYF. Based on the CDR3 plus reference TRBV2 and TRBJ2-3, the full variable domain is EPEVTQTPSHQVTQMGQEVILRCVPISNHLYFYWYRQILGQKVEFLVSFYNNEISEKSEIFDDQFSVERPDGSNFTLKIRSTKLEDSAMYFCANLGITITDTQYFGPGTRLTVL.

The V and J genes are TRBV7-9 and TRBJ1-4; the D gene is possibly TRBD1 (5 bases). Between the trimmed V and J ends, which lost 0 bases and 3 bases, there was a span of 8 bases. This CDR3 spans 15 amino acids. The germline gives CDR1 SEHNR, CDR2 FQNEAQ (reference sequence). This CDR3 is CASSLAGVANEKLFF. The DNA for the CDR3 is TGTGCCAGCAGCTTAGCGGGGGTGGCTAATGAAAAACTGTTTTTT.